The entry that follows covers one T cell receptor (beta chain) sequence. The entry originates in a study of blood T cell repertoires in COVID-19. Study at large: Spain, Italy and the United States supplied samples that represented acute and convalescent COVID-19. In each case, the material was cDNA or gDNA derived from T cells, B-cell-depleted T cells, or PBMCs.

CDR3 length: 15 amino acids. V dropped 4 bases and J dropped 5; count of bases not matched to a gene: 9. CDR1 is SGHRS, CDR2 YFSETQ, per germline. In the authors' workflow: Amplification from reference gene primers served as the basis for estimated nucleated cell counts. Assay: immunoSEQ multiplex PCR; the TCRdb copy retains only in-frame clones and omits some. V, J and clone size are those of that table, while D and trimming were read from the DNA. The repertoire holds 200,000 or so clones, 88% seen once, with around 1.6% in the top ten. The source material was peripheral blood. This chain links TRBV5-1 with TRBJ2-7; 10 positions agree with TRBD1. The source of this sequence is a man aged 70-80 years with acute or convalescent COVID-19. The CDR3 is CASSPRTGGIHEQYF. The CDR3 DNA is TGCGCCAGCAGCCCAAGGACAGGGGGGATTCACGAGCAGTACTTC.